This note documents a single T cell receptor (beta chain) sequence. The antigen is unknown. What made the TCR beta cDNA was 5'RACE template switching with UMIs. TCRdb re-called the 5' RACE reads; every CDR3 protein appears as one record, without DNA. The sample includes 300,000 to 450,000 distinct CDR3 sequences. This record comes from a study of T cells expressing NK-cell markers. Study information: TCR beta repertoires came from sorted CD3+CD56+NKG2C+, CD3+CD56+NKG2C- and CD3+CD56-NKG2C+ T cells. Study-wide results and caveats: Specificity for HCMV among expanded NKG2C+ T cell clones was not established. Dominant NKG2C+ clonotype frequencies of roughly 1.0-8% of CD8+ T cells were measured in over 5 donors.

Looked up from germline, CDR1 is SEHNR and CDR2 is FQNEAQ (reference sequence). The CDR3 loop spans 14 amino acids. The sequenced material came from blood T cells: a sorted CD56 or NKG2C T cell subset, CD4+ or CD8+ T cells, or bulk PBMC T cells (not recorded which). The receptor's source is a man aged 18 to 70 in good health. The chain is built from TRBV7-9 and TRBJ2-7. CDR3 sequence: CASSLEILGTEQYF.